The 29 T cell receptor beta chains given below trace back to one sample, sequenced in a study of CD8+ T cells in alopecia areata. After isolation, RNA underwent reverse transcription to generate cDNA as the sequencing template. The data were produced by immunoSEQ multiplex PCR, yet TCRdb's version contains in-frame clones alone and is incomplete. The sample carries roughly 150,000 clones, around 57% recorded once. Sequencing input: CD4+ T cells sorted from blood. These receptors were obtained from a human donor in good health.

The J gene is TRBJ1-2, the V gene TRBV9, with a possible D match to TRBD1 (6 bases). Germline V gives CDR1 SGDLS, CDR2 YYNGEE. The CDR3 has 16 amino acids. The V end was cut by 0 bases, the J end by 8 bases, with 20 bases between. The DNA of the CDR3 is TGTGCCAGCAGCGTAGATGGTGGGGGGCCCCTTCCCGGCTACACCTTC. It is translated as CASSVDGGGPLPGYTF.

The chain links TRBV29-1 to TRBJ2-7; D might be TRBD2 (6 bases). CDR1 and CDR2 from the germline V gene are SQVTM and ANQGSEA. The CDR3 totals 15 residues. V was cut by 1 base and J by 0 bases, with 13 bases left in between. The CDR3 reads CSVEGVNGSSYEQYF. The CDR3, as DNA: TGCAGCGTTGAAGGAGTGAACGGGAGCTCCTACGAGCAGTACTTC.

The CDR3 region has the DNA TGTGCCAGCGACTTCGGCCAAGAGACCCAGTACTTC. Its translation: CASDFGQETQYF. This sequence joins TRBV2 and TRBJ2-5; no clear D. V lost 8 bases, J lost 1 base, and 8 bases lay in between. CDR1 is SNHLY and CDR2 is FYNNEI in the germline V gene. The CDR3 contains 12 residues.

The CDR3 sequence: CASSSPGPQETQYF. The CDR3 bases are TGTGCCAGCAGCTCTCCGGGACCCCAAGAGACCCAGTACTTC. The chain links TRBV7-8 to TRBJ2-5; tentatively, D is TRBD1 or TRBD2 (5 bases each). From germline, CDR1 is SGHVS and CDR2 FQNEAQ. The germline V and J ends were trimmed by 4 bases and 1 base, with 10 bases remaining between them. The CDR3 length is 14 residues.

The gene calls are TRBV29-1 and TRBJ2-6, with D unclear. The CDR3 loop spans 13 amino acids. Germline-derived CDR1 and CDR2 are SQVTM and ANQGSEA. V lost 3 bases and J lost 3, with 6 bases in between. The CDR3 DNA reads as TGCAGCGTTGATAACGGTGGGGCCAACGTCCTGACTTTC. This sequence encodes CSVDNGGANVLTF.

In this sample, this clone turned up a few times. This chain uses TRBV5-1 with TRBJ2-1, with TRBD2 matching 11 bases. The CDR3 has 15 amino acids. Trimming at V came to 1 base and at J to 8 bases, leaving 5 bases not matched to a gene. Per the germline V gene, CDR1 is SGHRS and CDR2 is YFSETQ. For the CDR3, the DNA is TGCGCCAGCAGCTTGACTAGCGGGAGTGGTGATGAGCAGTTCTTC. Its protein is CASSLTSGSGDEQFF. Variable domain in full (rest from reference TRBV5-1 and TRBJ2-1): KAGVTQTPRYLIKTRGQQVTLSCSPISGHRSVSWYQQTPGQGLQFLFEYFSETQRNKGNFPGRFSGRQFSNSRSEMNVSTLELGDSALYLCASSLTSGSGDEQFFGPGTRLTVL.

This CDR3 is CASSGPDRENYEQYF. For the CDR3, the DNA is TGTGCCAGCAGTGGCCCAGACAGGGAGAACTACGAGCAGTACTTC. The rearrangement joins TRBV6-6 to TRBJ2-7; 7 bases align to TRBD1. The J segment lost 3 bases and the V segment lost 5 bases, leaving 10 bases of the junction unmatched. The CDR3 length is 15 residues. Germline CDR1 is MNHNY and CDR2 is SVGAGI (reference sequence).

This clone was detected a few times. V usage is TRBV15 and J usage is TRBJ2-1; 8 bases are shared with TRBD2. Germline-derived CDR1 and CDR2 are LNHNV and YYDKDF (reference sequence). After removal of 9 bases from V and 5 bases from J, the junction contained 15 bases not matched to a gene. CDR3 length equals 16 residues. The CDR3 nucleotides are TGTGCCACAGAACCTTGGACTAGCTGGGGTGACAATGAGCAGTTCTTC. It encodes CATEPWTSWGDNEQFF.

This clone has only a few counts. The chain combines TRBV6-5 with TRBJ2-1; D is uncertain. The CDR3 contains 13 residues. Germline CDR1 and CDR2: MNHEY and SVGAGI. V was pared by 7 bases and J by 9 bases, with 16 bases between. The CDR3 region has the DNA TGTGCCAGCACAGCAGCACGTGTGGGTGAGCAGTTCTTC. It encodes CASTAARVGEQFF.

V gene TRBV2 combines with J gene TRBJ1-5; D gene unclear. The V end lost 7 bases, the J end lost 4 bases, and 8 bases lay between the germline ends. CDR3 length: 12 amino acids. Looked up from germline, CDR1 is SNHLY and CDR2 is FYNNEI. The CDR3 bases are TGTGCCAGCAACGGAAGGAATCAGCCCCAGCATTTT. This encodes CASNGRNQPQHF.

The CDR3 bases are TGCAGCGTTCCTGACACGTACTCCCACAGGACTAGCGGGATTGAGCAGTTCTTC. As protein: CSVPDTYSHRTSGIEQFF. The chain uses TRBV29-1 and TRBJ2-1; TRBD2 matches 12 bases. Trimming took 5 bases from V and 9 from J; bases not matched to a gene: 20. CDR1 and CDR2 (germline): SQVTM, ANQGSEA. The CDR3 extends over 18 amino acids.

The chain uses TRBV30 and TRBJ1-2; D remains unclear. Germline V gene data show CDR1 as GTSNPN and CDR2 as SVGIG (reference sequence). V was trimmed by 0 bases and J by 1 base, leaving 6 bases between them. The CDR3 contains 13 residues. The CDR3 coding sequence is TGTGCCTGGAGTGTTATGATTAACTATGGCTACACCTTC. Its translation: CAWSVMINYGYTF.

The V gene is TRBV6-6, the J gene TRBJ1-1, with a weak D call TRBD1 (6 bases). This CDR3 is 11 amino acids long. Between the trimmed V and J ends, which lost 9 bases and 6 bases, there was a span of 11 bases. The germline V gene has CDR1 MNHNY and CDR2 SVGAGI (reference sequence). Here the CDR3 DNA reads TGTGCCAGTGTTACAGGGCCTGAAGCTTTCTTT. As protein: CASVTGPEAFF.

A few counts support this clone. V is TRBV9 and J is TRBJ2-6; D is uncertain. V lost 5 bases and J 1 base, leaving 4 bases between the germline ends. CDR3 length: 13 residues. Germline CDR1 SGDLS, CDR2 YYNGEE. CDR3 loop: CASSESGANVLTF. CDR3 DNA sequence: TGTGCCAGCAGTGAATCTGGGGCCAACGTCCTGACTTTC.

The chain employs TRBV11-3 and TRBJ2-5; TRBD1 is a possible D gene (5 bases). Germline V gene data show CDR1 as SGHNT and CDR2 as YENEEA. There are 16 residues in the CDR3. Trimming shortened V by 2 bases and J by 1 base, and 14 bases separated the two germline ends. Here the CDR3 reads CASSLPSGTGQETQYF. CDR3 DNA sequence: TGTGCCAGCAGCTTACCCTCTGGTACAGGCCAAGAGACCCAGTACTTC.

The rearrangement links TRBV11-2 to TRBJ2-1, with D maybe TRBD1 (6 bases). CDR1 and CDR2 from the germline V gene are SGHAT and FQNNGV. V was cut by 4 bases and J by 7 bases, with 14 bases left in between. This CDR3 region has 14 residues. For the CDR3, the DNA is TGTGCCAGCAGCTCGTGGACAGAGGTGAATGAGCAGTTCTTC. Protein: CASSSWTEVNEQFF.

The chain is built from TRBV29-1 and TRBJ2-5, with 7 bases fitting TRBD2. CDR3 length equals 13 residues. Unmatched junction bases numbered 8, after V lost 6 bases and J lost 4 bases. CDR1 is SQVTM, CDR2 ANQGSEA, per germline. CDR3 sequence: CSVSLGGTETQYF. The CDR3 DNA reads as TGCAGCGTCTCCCTGGGAGGGACAGAGACCCAGTACTTC.

The genes are TRBV30 and TRBJ1-2; 7 nucleotides match TRBD1. Looked up from germline, CDR1 is GTSNPN and CDR2 is SVGIG (reference sequence). The CDR3 covers 14 residues. The J segment lost 1 base and the V segment lost 3 bases, leaving 5 bases of the junction unmatched. In nucleotides, the CDR3 is TGTGCCTGGAGCGGGGACAGAAATAACTATGGCTACACCTTC. This encodes CAWSGDRNNYGYTF.

The V gene is TRBV7-2, the J gene TRBJ2-7; the match to TRBD1 covers 7 bases. Germline V gene sequence: CDR1 SGHTA, CDR2 FQGNSA. This CDR3 is built from 13 residues. Trimming at V came to 8 bases and at J to 2 bases, leaving 6 bases not matched to a gene. The CDR3 is CASHRDSAYEQYF. CDR3 DNA sequence: TGTGCCAGCCATCGGGACAGTGCCTACGAGCAGTACTTC. The full variable domain, completed using reference TRBV7-2 and TRBJ2-7, is GAGVSQSPSNKVTEKGKDVELRCDPISGHTALYWYRQSLGQGLEFLIYFQGNSAPDKSGLPSDRFSAERTGGSVSTLTIQRTQQEDSAVYLCASHRDSAYEQYFGPGTRLTVT.

There are a few counts of this clone. This chain joins TRBV10-3 and TRBJ2-5, with D possibly TRBD1 on 6 matching bases. Germline lookup yields CDR1 ENHRY and CDR2 SYGVKD. The CDR3 loop spans 13 amino acids. V was cut by 6 bases and J by 1 base, with 9 bases left in between. This chain's CDR3 is CAIRQTGQETQYF. DNA of the CDR3: TGTGCCATCAGACAGACAGGCCAAGAGACCCAGTACTTC.

In its sample, this clone was seen once. The chain is built from TRBV29-1 and TRBJ2-3, with 11 bases lining up with TRBD1. Germline V CDR1 and CDR2: SQVTM, ANQGSEA. The CDR3 extends over 16 amino acids. Trimming took 0 bases from V and 7 from J; bases not matched to a gene: 9. The CDR3 nucleotides are TGCAGCGTTGAAGATCTCCGGGACAGGGGGATTAATACGCAGTATTTT. Amino acid sequence: CSVEDLRDRGINTQYF.

The gene calls are TRBV6-5 and TRBJ2-7; 15 bases map to TRBD2. The ends lost 6 bases at V and 6 bases at J; junction bases unmatched: 6. This CDR3 has 15 residues. The germline CDR1 and CDR2 sequences are MNHEY and SVGAGI. CDR3 sequence (DNA): TGTGCCAGCAGGTGGGGACTAGCGGGGGGTCCCGAGCAGTACTTC. Protein: CASRWGLAGGPEQYF.

This clone turned up a few times. The rearrangement links TRBV28 to TRBJ2-3, with 8 bases matching TRBD2. The germline V gene has CDR1 MDHEN and CDR2 SYDVKM. Losses at the gene ends were 3 bases for V and 4 bases for J; bases not matched to a gene: 6. This CDR3 is 15 amino acids long. CDR3 amino acids: CASSLGGRRADTQYF. Here the CDR3 DNA reads TGTGCCAGCAGTTTGGGCGGGAGGCGGGCAGATACGCAGTATTTT.

This clone has more than one count but fewer than ten. The rearrangement joins TRBV28 to TRBJ2-5, with D perhaps TRBD1 or TRBD2 (5 bases each). CDR3 size: 14 residues. Germline values: CDR1 MDHEN, CDR2 SYDVKM. Trimming removed 6 bases at V and 5 bases at J, with 16 bases between. CDR3: CASRAGTLRETQYF. DNA of the CDR3: TGTGCCAGCAGGGCCGGGACCCTCCGGGAGACCCAGTACTTC. The full variable domain, rest sourced from reference TRBV28 and TRBJ2-5, is DVKVTQSSRYLVKRTGEKVFLECVQDMDHENMFWYRQDPGLGLRLIYFSYDVKMKEKGDIPEGYSVSREKKERFSLILESASTNQTSMYLCASRAGTLRETQYFGPGTRLLVL.

J is TRBJ1-1 and V is TRBV5-1; the D is unclear. This CDR3 contains 13 residues. The germline CDR1 and CDR2 sequences are SGHRS and YFSETQ. V dropped 1 base and J dropped 1 base, with 5 bases sitting between them. The DNA for the CDR3 is TGCGCCAGCAGCTTGAAGCAGAACACTGAAGCTTTCTTT. This sequence encodes CASSLKQNTEAFF.

This clone was seen more than once but under ten times. The chain couples TRBV27 to TRBJ1-2; 7 bases fit TRBD1. Germline V gene lookup returns CDR1 MNHEY and CDR2 SMNVEV (reference sequence). This CDR3 is built from 15 residues. V was pared by 4 bases and J by 4 bases, with 9 bases of the junction left unmatched. The CDR3 here is CASSSPLRGSYGYTF. The DNA of the CDR3 is TGTGCCAGCAGTTCCCCCCTCAGGGGGAGCTATGGCTACACCTTC.

The chain joins TRBV28 to TRBJ2-5; D tentatively fits TRBD1 or TRBD2 (6 bases each). V lost 2 bases and J 8 bases, leaving 27 bases between the germline ends. Germline lookup yields CDR1 MDHEN and CDR2 SYDVKM. The CDR3 covers 18 residues. CDR3 bases: TGTGCCAGCAGTTTACCGGGGGCGCCCCGGGGTGGGCATGGTACCCAGTACTTC. It specifies CASSLPGAPRGGHGTQYF.

The V and J genes are TRBV27 and TRBJ2-7; TRBD1 aligns across 7 bases. Germline trimming cut 6 bases from V and 1 base from J; bases unmatched to any gene: 12. Germline CDR1 and CDR2: MNHEY and SMNVEV (reference sequence). This CDR3 contains 16 residues. The CDR3 sequence: CASRPIFRTGSYEQYF. CDR3 sequence (DNA): TGTGCCAGCAGACCAATCTTCCGGACAGGTTCCTACGAGCAGTACTTC.

CDR3 sequence: CAWSPGPRIDTQYF. The CDR3 nucleotides are TGTGCCTGGAGTCCGGGACCACGGATAGATACGCAGTATTTT. The chain carries TRBV30 and TRBJ2-3; D may correspond to TRBD1 or TRBD2 (5 bases each). Germline CDR1 is GTSNPN and CDR2 is SVGIG (reference sequence). Deletions cut 2 bases from V and 5 bases from J, with 14 bases between. The CDR3 covers 14 residues.